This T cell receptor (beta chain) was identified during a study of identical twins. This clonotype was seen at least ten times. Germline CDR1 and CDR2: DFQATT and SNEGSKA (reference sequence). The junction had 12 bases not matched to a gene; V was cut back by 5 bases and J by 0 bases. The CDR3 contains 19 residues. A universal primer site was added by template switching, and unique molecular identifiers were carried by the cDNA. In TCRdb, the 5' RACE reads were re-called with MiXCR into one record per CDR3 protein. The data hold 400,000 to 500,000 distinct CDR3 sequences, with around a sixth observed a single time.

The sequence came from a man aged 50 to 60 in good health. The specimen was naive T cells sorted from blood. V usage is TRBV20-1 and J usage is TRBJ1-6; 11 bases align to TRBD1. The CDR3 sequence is CSAGKIPGQGGSYNSPLHF. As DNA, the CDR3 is TGCAGTGCTGGTAAAATTCCGGGACAGGGGGGCTCCTATAATTCACCCCTCCACTTT.